The TCR beta chain described here comes from a study of OX40 agonist ivuxolimab in advanced cancers. Deletions cut 4 bases from V and 0 bases from J, with 21 bases between. The germline V gene has CDR1 MGHRA and CDR2 YSYEKL. CDR3 size: 18 residues. In regard to this clone: Its antigen is not known.

Only in-frame clones appear in the TCRdb table, and some are missing; sequencing was by immunoSEQ multiplex PCR. This sample carries roughly 8,600 clones, about four fifths of them seen once, and the ten largest clones take 17%. Study-level findings and limits: In a subset of nonresponders, normalized T-cell clonal expansion was also low.

Sequences were derived from CD4+ or CD8+ T cells sorted from blood, sampled in a trial of the OX40 agonist ivuxolimab. The sequence was obtained from an adult with an advanced solid tumor such as melanoma, head and neck, liver or kidney cancer. The chain carries TRBV4-1 and TRBJ1-2; maybe TRBD1 (5 bases). The CDR3: CASSRLPSGAESNYGYTF. CDR3 DNA sequence: TGCGCCAGCAGCCGCCTTCCCAGCGGGGCGGAGTCTAACTATGGCTACACCTTC.